These T cell receptor beta chains were read from a single sample in a study of T cells expressing NK-cell markers. Reprocessing the 5' RACE reads, TCRdb reports a single entry for every CDR3 protein and omits DNA. This sample's clone table lists about 260,000 distinct CDR3 sequences. Sequenced sample: blood T cells: a sorted CD56 or NKG2C T cell subset, CD4+ or CD8+ T cells, or bulk PBMC T cells (not recorded which). These receptors were taken from a man between 18 and 29 years old in good health. CDR3s include the opening cysteine and the closing phenylalanine or tryptophan. Each record gives: J gene, V gene, CDR3 protein.

j_call: TRBJ2-5
v_call: TRBV7-9
cdr3_aa: CASSKKETQYF

j_call: TRBJ2-1
v_call: TRBV7-8
cdr3_aa: CASSLEVASGYSSYNEQFF

j_call: TRBJ2-1
v_call: TRBV20-1
cdr3_aa: CSAHPGLAGLYNEQFF

j_call: TRBJ2-1
v_call: TRBV18
cdr3_aa: CASSPTGNPYNEQFF

j_call: TRBJ2-6
v_call: TRBV5-1
cdr3_aa: CASSLDRLPGANVLTF

j_call: TRBJ2-1
v_call: TRBV6-4
cdr3_aa: CASSASGRSDEQFF

j_call: TRBJ2-3
v_call: TRBV2
cdr3_aa: CASTDVTDTQYF

j_call: TRBJ2-7
v_call: TRBV6-1
cdr3_aa: CASTTRGDGTYEQYF

j_call: TRBJ2-1
v_call: TRBV25-1
cdr3_aa: CASSVRSGTTNEQFF

j_call: TRBJ2-1
v_call: TRBV4-1
cdr3_aa: CASSQRGQGYNEQFF

j_call: TRBJ2-1
v_call: TRBV7-3
cdr3_aa: CASSSTGSDYNEQFF

j_call: TRBJ1-6
v_call: TRBV5-6
cdr3_aa: CASSSLSRGLAALSPLHF

j_call: TRBJ2-7
v_call: TRBV20-1
cdr3_aa: CSAIDQPGEQYF

j_call: TRBJ1-1
v_call: TRBV30
cdr3_aa: CAWDHRGGTEAFF

j_call: TRBJ1-2
v_call: TRBV24-1
cdr3_aa: CATSDLSRGYGYTF

j_call: TRBJ2-1
v_call: TRBV6-2/TRBV6-3
cdr3_aa: CASRAGPSSYNEQFF

j_call: TRBJ2-1
v_call: TRBV6-2/TRBV6-3
cdr3_aa: CASSPVAGVPNEQFF

j_call: TRBJ2-5
v_call: TRBV4-1
cdr3_aa: CASSQVASGRAETQYF

j_call: TRBJ2-2
v_call: TRBV2
cdr3_aa: CASSVAGPPTGELFF

j_call: TRBJ2-5
v_call: TRBV4-2
cdr3_aa: CASSPTVRETQYF

j_call: TRBJ1-1
v_call: TRBV11-3
cdr3_aa: CASSPGGRGTDTEAFF

j_call: TRBJ2-1
v_call: TRBV18
cdr3_aa: CASSQRPDEQFF

j_call: TRBJ2-1
v_call: TRBV12-3/TRBV12-4
cdr3_aa: CASSTGKGGGQFF

j_call: TRBJ1-4
v_call: TRBV10-3
cdr3_aa: CAISESRDGEKLFF

j_call: TRBJ1-2
v_call: TRBV9
cdr3_aa: CASSVDPSIVYGYTF

j_call: TRBJ2-5
v_call: TRBV12-3/TRBV12-4
cdr3_aa: CASSLEGTSGRGYF

j_call: TRBJ2-1
v_call: TRBV12-3/TRBV12-4
cdr3_aa: CASRGQAVPNEQFF

j_call: TRBJ2-1
v_call: TRBV28
cdr3_aa: CASRTLRTAYNEQFF

j_call: TRBJ1-5
v_call: TRBV7-8
cdr3_aa: CASSSRSRQSNQPQHF

j_call: TRBJ2-3
v_call: TRBV7-6
cdr3_aa: CASSFMAADTQYF

j_call: TRBJ2-1
v_call: TRBV10-1
cdr3_aa: CASSEVAGSYNEQFF

j_call: TRBJ2-1
v_call: TRBV6-5
cdr3_aa: CASSYSRGIGNNEQFF

j_call: TRBJ2-3
v_call: TRBV7-2
cdr3_aa: CASSLGRTSIDTQYF

j_call: TRBJ2-1
v_call: TRBV18
cdr3_aa: CASSLGPVDYNEQFF

j_call: TRBJ1-5
v_call: TRBV27
cdr3_aa: CASSLLGRGDGNQPQHF

j_call: TRBJ2-5
v_call: TRBV25-1
cdr3_aa: CASSDRPGSKKTQYF

j_call: TRBJ1-2
v_call: TRBV12-3/TRBV12-4
cdr3_aa: CASSLSQGIFGYTF

j_call: TRBJ2-5
v_call: TRBV5-4
cdr3_aa: CASSLGQGREETQYF